This T cell receptor beta chain was captured by sequencing in a study of identical twins. CDR3 size: 14 residues. The V gene lost 5 bases and the J gene lost 5 bases, with 15 bases spanning the gap. A universal primer binding site was introduced by template switching. The final cDNA contained unique molecular identifiers. TCRdb processed the 5' RACE reads anew with MiXCR; each CDR3 protein has one entry. The sample holds approximately 700,000 distinct CDR3 sequences, roughly 6% seen once. To note about this clonotype: The antigen remains undetermined.

Regarding the study as a whole: Partial confounding of zero-insertion analyses by invariant MAIT and iNKT cells was possible. Abundant cord blood beta clonotypes carried fewer insertions; memory repertoires showed none.

What was sequenced was naive T cells sorted from blood. The chain couples TRBV12-3 or TRBV12-4 to TRBJ2-5; TRBD2 is a possible D gene (7 bases). The TCR sequence derives from a man between 18 and 29 years old in good health. As DNA, the CDR3 is TGTGCCAGCAGTCCAAGGGGGGGTCTCGAGACCCAGTACTTC. It encodes CASSPRGGLETQYF.